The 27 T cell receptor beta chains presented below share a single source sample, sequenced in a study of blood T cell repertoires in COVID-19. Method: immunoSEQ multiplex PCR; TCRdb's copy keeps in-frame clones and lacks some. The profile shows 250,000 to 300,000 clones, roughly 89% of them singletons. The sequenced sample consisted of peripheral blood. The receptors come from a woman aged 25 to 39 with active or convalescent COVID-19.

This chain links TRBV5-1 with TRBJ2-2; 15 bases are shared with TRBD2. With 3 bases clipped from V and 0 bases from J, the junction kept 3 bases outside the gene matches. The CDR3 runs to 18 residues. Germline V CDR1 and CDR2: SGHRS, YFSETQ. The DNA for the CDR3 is TGCGCCAGCAGCTCTGGGACTAGCGGGGGGTCGAACACCGGGGAGCTGTTTTTT. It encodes CASSSGTSGGSNTGELFF.

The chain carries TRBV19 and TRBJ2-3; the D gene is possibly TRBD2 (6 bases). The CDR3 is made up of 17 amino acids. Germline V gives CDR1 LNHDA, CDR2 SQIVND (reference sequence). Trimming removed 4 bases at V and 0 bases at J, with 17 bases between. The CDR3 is CASSRSGTGLSTDTQYF. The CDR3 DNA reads TGTGCCAGTAGTAGATCCGGGACTGGGCTTAGCACAGATACGCAGTATTTT.

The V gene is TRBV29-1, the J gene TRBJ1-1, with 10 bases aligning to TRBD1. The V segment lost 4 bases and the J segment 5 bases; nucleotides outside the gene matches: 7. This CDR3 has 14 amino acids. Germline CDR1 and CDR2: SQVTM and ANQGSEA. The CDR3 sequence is CSVGSTGGGTEAFF. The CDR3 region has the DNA TGCAGCGTTGGATCGACAGGGGGCGGGACTGAAGCTTTCTTT.

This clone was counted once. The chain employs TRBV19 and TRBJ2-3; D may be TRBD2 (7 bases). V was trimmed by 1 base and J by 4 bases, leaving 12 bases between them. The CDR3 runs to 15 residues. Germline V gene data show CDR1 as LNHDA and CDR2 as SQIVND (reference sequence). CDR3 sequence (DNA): TGTGCCAGTAGTATAGTGGCGCGGGGGCCAGATACGCAGTATTTT. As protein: CASSIVARGPDTQYF. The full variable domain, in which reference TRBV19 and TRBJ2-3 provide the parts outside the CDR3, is DGGITQSPKYLFRKEGQNVTLSCEQNLNHDAMYWYRQDPGQGLRLIYYSQIVNDFQKGDIAEGYSVSREKKESFPLTVTSAQKNPTAFYLCASSIVARGPDTQYFGPGTRLTVL.

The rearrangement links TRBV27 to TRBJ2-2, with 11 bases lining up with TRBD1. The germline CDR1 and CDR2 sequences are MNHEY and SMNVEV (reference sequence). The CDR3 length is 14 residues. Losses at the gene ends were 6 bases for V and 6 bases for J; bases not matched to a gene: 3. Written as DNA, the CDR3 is TGTGCCAGCAGGGACAGGGGGCGCCCCGGGGAGCTGTTTTTT. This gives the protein CASRDRGRPGELFF.

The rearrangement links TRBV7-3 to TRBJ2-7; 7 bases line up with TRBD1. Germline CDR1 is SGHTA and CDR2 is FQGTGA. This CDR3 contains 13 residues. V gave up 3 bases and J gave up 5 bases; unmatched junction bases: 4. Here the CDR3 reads CASSFRQGDEQYF. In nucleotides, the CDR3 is TGTGCCAGCAGCTTCCGACAGGGTGACGAGCAGTACTTC.

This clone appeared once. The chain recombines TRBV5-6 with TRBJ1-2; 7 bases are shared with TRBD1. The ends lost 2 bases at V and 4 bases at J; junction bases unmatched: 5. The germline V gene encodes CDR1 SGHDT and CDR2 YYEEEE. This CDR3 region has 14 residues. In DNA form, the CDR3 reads TGTGCCAGCAGCTTACGACAGGGAGGCTATGGCTACACCTTC. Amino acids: CASSLRQGGYGYTF.

CDR3 DNA: TGTGCCTGGAGGGAACGGACAGGCGGTTTCTCACCCCTCCACTTT. Translation gives CAWRERTGGFSPLHF. The chain links TRBV30 to TRBJ1-6; the match to TRBD1 covers 7 bases. V lost 3 bases and J lost 10; bases outside the gene matches: 12. The germline CDR1 and CDR2 sequences are GTSNPN and SVGIG (reference sequence). The CDR3 sequence is 15 residues long.

The CDR3 sequence is CASSSTGGRGEKLFF. The CDR3 nucleotides read TGCGCCAGCAGCTCTACAGGGGGCAGGGGAGAAAAACTGTTTTTT. The chain recombines TRBV5-1 with TRBJ1-4; 9 bases are a match to TRBD1. Germline CDR1 reads SGHRS; CDR2 reads YFSETQ. V trimming: 3 bases; J trimming: 8 bases; junction bases outside the gene matches: 8. This CDR3 spans 15 amino acids. Complete variable domain (other parts from reference TRBV5-1 and TRBJ1-4): KAGVTQTPRYLIKTRGQQVTLSCSPISGHRSVSWYQQTPGQGLQFLFEYFSETQRNKGNFPGRFSGRQFSNSRSEMNVSTLELGDSALYLCASSSTGGRGEKLFFGSGTQLSVL.

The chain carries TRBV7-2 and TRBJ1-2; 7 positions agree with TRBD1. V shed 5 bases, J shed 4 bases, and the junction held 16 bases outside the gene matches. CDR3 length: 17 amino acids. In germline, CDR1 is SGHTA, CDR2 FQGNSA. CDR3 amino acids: CASSGGTVLPTGYGYTF. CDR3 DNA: TGTGCCAGCAGCGGAGGGACAGTCCTACCCACAGGCTATGGCTACACCTTC.

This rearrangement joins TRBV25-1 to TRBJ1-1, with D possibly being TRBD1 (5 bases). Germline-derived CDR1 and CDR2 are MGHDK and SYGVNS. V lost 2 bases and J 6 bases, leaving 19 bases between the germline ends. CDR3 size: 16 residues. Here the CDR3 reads CASSERGWGGEAEAFF. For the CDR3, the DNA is TGTGCCAGCAGTGAAAGGGGTTGGGGAGGAGAGGCTGAAGCTTTCTTT.

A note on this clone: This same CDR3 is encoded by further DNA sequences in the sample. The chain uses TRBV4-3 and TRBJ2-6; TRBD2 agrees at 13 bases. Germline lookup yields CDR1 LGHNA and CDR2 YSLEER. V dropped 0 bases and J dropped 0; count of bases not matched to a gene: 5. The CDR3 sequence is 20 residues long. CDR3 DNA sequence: TGCGCCAGCAGCCAAGAATTACTAGCGGGGGGGCTCTCTGGGGCCAACGTCCTGACTTTC. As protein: CASSQELLAGGLSGANVLTF.

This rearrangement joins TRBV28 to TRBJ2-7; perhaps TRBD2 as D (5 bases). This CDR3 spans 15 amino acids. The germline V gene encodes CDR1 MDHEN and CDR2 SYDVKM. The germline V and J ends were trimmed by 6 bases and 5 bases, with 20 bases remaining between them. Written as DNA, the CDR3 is TGTGCCAGCAGCTCCCTTGGGAGTGAGGCAAACGAGCAGTACTTC. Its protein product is CASSSLGSEANEQYF.

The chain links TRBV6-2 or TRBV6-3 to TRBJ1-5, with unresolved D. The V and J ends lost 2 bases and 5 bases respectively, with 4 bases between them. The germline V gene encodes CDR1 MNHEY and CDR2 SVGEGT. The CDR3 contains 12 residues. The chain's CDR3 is CASSYGHQPQHF. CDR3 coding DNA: TGTGCCAGCAGTTACGGGCATCAGCCCCAGCATTTT.

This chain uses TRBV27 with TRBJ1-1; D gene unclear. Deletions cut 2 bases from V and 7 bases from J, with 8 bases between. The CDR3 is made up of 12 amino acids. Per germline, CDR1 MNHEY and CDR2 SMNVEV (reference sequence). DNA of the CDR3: TGTGCCAGCAGTTTAATCGGGAGTGAAGCTTTCTTT. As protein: CASSLIGSEAFF.

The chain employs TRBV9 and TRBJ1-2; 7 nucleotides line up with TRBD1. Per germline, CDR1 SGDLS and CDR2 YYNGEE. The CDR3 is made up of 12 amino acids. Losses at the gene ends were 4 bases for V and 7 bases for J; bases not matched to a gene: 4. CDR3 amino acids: CASSLTGSGYTF. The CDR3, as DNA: TGTGCCAGCAGCCTGACAGGGAGTGGCTACACCTTC.

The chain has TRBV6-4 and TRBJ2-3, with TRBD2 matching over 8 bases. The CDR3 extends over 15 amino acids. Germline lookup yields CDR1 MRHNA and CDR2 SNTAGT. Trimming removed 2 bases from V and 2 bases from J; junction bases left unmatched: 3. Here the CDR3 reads CASSDGSGATDTQYF. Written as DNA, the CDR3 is TGTGCCAGCAGTGACGGTAGCGGGGCCACAGATACGCAGTATTTT.

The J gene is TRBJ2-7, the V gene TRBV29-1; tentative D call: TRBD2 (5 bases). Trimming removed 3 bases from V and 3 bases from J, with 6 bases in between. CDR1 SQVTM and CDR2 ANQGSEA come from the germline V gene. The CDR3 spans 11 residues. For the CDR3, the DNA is TGCAGCGTTGAGGGAGACTACGAGCAGTACTTC. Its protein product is CSVEGDYEQYF.

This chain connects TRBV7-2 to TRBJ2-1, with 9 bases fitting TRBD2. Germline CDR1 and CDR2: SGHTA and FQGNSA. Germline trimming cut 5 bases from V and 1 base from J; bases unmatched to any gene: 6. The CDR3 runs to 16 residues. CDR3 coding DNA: TGTGCCAGCAGCCCGCGGGGGGGCCGGTCCTACAATGAGCAGTTCTTC. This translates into CASSPRGGRSYNEQFF.

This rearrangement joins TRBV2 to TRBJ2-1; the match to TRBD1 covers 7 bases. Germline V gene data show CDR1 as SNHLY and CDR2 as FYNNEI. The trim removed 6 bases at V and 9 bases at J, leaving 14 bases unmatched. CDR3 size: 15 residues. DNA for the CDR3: TGTGCCAGCAGCCTCCTCGGGCAGGGGGTTTCTGAGCAGTTCTTC. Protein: CASSLLGQGVSEQFF.

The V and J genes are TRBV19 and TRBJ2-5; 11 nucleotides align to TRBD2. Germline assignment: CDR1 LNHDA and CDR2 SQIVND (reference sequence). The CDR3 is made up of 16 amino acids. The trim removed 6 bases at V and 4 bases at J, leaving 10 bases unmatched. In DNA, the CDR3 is TGTGCCAGTAGCTTAGCGGGGGGGCTGTCATTAGAGACCCAGTACTTC. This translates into CASSLAGGLSLETQYF.

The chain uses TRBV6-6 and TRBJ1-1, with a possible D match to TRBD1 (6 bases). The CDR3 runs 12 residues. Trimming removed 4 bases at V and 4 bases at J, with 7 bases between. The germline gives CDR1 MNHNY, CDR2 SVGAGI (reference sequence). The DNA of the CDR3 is TGTGCCAGCAGTTCCAGGGGCACTGAAGCTTTCTTT. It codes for CASSSRGTEAFF.

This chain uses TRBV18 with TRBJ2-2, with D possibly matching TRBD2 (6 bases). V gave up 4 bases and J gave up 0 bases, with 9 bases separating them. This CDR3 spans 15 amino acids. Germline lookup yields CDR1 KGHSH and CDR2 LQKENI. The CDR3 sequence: CASSLGTANTGELFF. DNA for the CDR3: TGTGCCAGCTCACTAGGGACTGCGAACACCGGGGAGCTGTTTTTT. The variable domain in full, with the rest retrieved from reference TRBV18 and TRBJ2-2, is NAGVMQNPRHLVRRRGQEARLRCSPMKGHSHVYWYRQLPEEGLKFMVYLQKENIIDESGMPKERFSAEFPKEGPSILRIQQVVRGDSAAYFCASSLGTANTGELFFGEGSRLTVL.

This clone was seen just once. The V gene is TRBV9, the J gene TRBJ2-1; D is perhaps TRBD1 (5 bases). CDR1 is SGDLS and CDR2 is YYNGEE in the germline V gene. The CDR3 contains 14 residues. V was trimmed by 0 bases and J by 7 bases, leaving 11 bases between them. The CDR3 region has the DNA TGTGCCAGCAGCGTAGGGGGCTCCCTTAATGAGCAGTTCTTC. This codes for CASSVGGSLNEQFF.

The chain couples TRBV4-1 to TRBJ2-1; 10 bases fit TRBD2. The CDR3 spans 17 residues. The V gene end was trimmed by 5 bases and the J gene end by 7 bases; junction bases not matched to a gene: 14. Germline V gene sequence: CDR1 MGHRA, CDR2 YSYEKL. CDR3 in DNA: TGCGCCAGCAGCGACTCACTAGCGGGGACCCAGGGGAATGAGCAGTTCTTC. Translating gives CASSDSLAGTQGNEQFF.

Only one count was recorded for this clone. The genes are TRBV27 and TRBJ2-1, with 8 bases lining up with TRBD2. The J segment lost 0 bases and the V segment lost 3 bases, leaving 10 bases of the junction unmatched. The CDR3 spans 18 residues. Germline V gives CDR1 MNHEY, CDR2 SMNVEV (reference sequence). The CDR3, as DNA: TGTGCCAGCAGTTTTCGGGGGGGTACCCCAAGCTCCTACAATGAGCAGTTCTTC. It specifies CASSFRGGTPSSYNEQFF.

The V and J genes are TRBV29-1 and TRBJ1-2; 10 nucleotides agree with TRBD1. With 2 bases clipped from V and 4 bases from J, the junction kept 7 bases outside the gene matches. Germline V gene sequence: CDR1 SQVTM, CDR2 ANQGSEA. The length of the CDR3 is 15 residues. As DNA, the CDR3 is TGCAGCGTTGAATCTCGGGACAGGGGTGCCTATGGCTACACCTTC. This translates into CSVESRDRGAYGYTF.